This T cell receptor beta chain was captured in a study of blood T cell repertoires in COVID-19. Germline V lookup: CDR1 MNHEY, CDR2 SVGAGI. V shed 7 bases and J shed 0 bases, with 7 bases lying between them. The CDR3 is made up of 12 amino acids. TCRdb keeps only in-frame clones here, not all; method: immunoSEQ multiplex PCR. The sample includes fewer than 400,000 clones, more than 75% of them seen just once. The study assigned cohorts using participant-reported clinical history. The sequence came from a man aged 25-40 years who had recovered from COVID-19. This rearrangement joins TRBV6-5 to TRBJ2-7, with D perhaps matching TRBD2 (5 bases). The specimen sequenced was PBMCs or T cells enriched from blood (not recorded which). The CDR3, as DNA: TGTGCCAGCACCGGGAACTCCTACGAGCAGTACTTC. It is translated as CASTGNSYEQYF.